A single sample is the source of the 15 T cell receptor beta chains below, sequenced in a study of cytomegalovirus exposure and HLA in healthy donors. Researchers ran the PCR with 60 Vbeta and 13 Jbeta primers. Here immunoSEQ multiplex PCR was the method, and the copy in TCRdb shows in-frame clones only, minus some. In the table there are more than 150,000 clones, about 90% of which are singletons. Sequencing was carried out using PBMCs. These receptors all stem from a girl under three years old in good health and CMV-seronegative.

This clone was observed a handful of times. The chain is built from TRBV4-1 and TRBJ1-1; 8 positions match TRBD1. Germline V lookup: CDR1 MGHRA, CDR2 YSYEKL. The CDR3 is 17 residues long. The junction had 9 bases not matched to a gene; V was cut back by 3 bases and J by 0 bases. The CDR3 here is CASSQQGARSLNTEAFF. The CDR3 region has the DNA TGCGCCAGCAGCCAGCAGGGGGCAAGGAGCCTGAACACTGAAGCTTTCTTT.

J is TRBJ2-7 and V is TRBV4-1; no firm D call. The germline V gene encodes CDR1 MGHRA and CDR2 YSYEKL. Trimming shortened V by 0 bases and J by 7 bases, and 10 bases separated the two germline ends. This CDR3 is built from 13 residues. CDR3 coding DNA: TGCGCCAGCAGCCAAGATCCTCAGGCAGAGCAGTACTTC. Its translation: CASSQDPQAEQYF.

The CDR3 coding sequence is TGTGCCAGCTCACCGGCGGTAGGGGGGAACACTGAAGCTTTCTTT. Protein product: CASSPAVGGNTEAFF. J is TRBJ1-1 and V is TRBV18; D may be TRBD1 (6 bases). The CDR3 is 15 amino acids. Germline V gene lookup returns CDR1 KGHSH and CDR2 LQKENI. Trimming pared 3 bases from V and 1 base from J, leaving 12 bases between.

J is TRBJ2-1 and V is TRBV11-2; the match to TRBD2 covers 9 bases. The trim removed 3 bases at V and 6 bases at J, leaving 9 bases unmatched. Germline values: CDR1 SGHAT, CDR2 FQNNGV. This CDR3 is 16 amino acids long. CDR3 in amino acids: CASSFSTSGGGNEQFF. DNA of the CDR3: TGTGCCAGCAGCTTTTCGACTAGCGGCGGGGGCAATGAGCAGTTCTTC.

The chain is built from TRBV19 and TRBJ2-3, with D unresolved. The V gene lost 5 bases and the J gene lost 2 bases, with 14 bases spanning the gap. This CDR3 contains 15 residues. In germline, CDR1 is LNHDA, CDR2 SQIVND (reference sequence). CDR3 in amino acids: CASSFRQAPTDTQYF. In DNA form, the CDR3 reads TGTGCCAGTAGTTTCCGACAAGCACCCACAGATACGCAGTATTTT.

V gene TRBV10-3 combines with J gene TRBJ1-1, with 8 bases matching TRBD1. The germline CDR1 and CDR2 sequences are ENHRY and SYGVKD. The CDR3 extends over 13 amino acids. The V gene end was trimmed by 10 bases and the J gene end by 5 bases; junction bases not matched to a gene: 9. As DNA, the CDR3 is TGTGCCACCCTCGGACAGGGTGGGACTGAAGCTTTCTTT. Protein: CATLGQGGTEAFF.

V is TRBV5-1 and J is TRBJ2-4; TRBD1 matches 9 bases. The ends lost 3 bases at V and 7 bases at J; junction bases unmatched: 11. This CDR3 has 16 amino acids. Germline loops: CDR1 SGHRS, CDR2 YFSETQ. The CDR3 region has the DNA TGCGCCAGCAGCTGGGACAGGGATGGGGAGGAGAACATTCAGTACTTC. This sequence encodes CASSWDRDGEENIQYF.

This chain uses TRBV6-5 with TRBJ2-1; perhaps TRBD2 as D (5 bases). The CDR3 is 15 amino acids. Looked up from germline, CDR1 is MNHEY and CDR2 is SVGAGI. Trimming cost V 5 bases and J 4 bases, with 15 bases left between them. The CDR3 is CASSPHRADYNEQFF. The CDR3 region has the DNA TGTGCCAGCAGTCCTCATCGAGCGGATTACAATGAGCAGTTCTTC.

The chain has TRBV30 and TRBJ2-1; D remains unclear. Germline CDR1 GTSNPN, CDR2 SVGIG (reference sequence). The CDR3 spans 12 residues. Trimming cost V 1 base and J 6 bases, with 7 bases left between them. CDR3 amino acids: CAWSDPGNEQFF. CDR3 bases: TGTGCCTGGAGTGATCCGGGCAATGAGCAGTTCTTC.

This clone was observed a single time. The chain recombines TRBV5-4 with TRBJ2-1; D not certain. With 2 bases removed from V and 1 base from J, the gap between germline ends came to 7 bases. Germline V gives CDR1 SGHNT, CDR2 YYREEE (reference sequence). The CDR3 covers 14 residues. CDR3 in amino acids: CASSFRSSYNEQFF. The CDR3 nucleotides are TGTGCCAGCAGCTTTCGTAGTTCCTACAATGAGCAGTTCTTC.

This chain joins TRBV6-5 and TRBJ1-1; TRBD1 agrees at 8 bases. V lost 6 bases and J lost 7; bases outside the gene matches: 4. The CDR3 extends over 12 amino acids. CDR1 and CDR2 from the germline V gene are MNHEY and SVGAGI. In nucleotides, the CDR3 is TGTGCCAGCAGCCCCGACAGGGGTGAAGCTTTCTTT. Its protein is CASSPDRGEAFF.

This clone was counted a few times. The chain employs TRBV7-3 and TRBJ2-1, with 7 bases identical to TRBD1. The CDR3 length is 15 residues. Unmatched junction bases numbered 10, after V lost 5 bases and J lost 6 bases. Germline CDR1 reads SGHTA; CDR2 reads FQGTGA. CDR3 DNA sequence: TGTGCCAGCAGCCCGAGACAGGGTGCCATCAATGAGCAGTTCTTC. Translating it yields CASSPRQGAINEQFF.

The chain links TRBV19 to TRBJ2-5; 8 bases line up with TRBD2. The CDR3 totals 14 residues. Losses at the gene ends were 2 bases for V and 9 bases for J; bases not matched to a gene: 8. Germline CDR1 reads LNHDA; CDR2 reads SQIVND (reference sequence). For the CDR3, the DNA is TGTGCCAGTAGTATAAGATTTAAGCGGGAGTCCCAGTACTTC. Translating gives CASSIRFKRESQYF.

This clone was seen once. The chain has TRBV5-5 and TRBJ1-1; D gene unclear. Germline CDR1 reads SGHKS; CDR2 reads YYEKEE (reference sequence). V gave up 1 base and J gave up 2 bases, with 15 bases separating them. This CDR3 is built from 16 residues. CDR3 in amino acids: CASSLRVKPANTEAFF. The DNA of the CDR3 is TGTGCCAGCAGCTTGCGGGTCAAACCCGCCAACACTGAAGCTTTCTTT.

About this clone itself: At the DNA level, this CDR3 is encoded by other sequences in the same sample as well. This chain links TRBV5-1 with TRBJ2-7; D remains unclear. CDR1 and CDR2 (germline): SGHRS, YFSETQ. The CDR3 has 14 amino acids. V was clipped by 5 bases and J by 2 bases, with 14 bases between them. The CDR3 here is CASSSAPRAYEQYF. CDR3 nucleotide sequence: TGCGCCAGCAGTTCCGCGCCTAGAGCCTACGAGCAGTACTTC.